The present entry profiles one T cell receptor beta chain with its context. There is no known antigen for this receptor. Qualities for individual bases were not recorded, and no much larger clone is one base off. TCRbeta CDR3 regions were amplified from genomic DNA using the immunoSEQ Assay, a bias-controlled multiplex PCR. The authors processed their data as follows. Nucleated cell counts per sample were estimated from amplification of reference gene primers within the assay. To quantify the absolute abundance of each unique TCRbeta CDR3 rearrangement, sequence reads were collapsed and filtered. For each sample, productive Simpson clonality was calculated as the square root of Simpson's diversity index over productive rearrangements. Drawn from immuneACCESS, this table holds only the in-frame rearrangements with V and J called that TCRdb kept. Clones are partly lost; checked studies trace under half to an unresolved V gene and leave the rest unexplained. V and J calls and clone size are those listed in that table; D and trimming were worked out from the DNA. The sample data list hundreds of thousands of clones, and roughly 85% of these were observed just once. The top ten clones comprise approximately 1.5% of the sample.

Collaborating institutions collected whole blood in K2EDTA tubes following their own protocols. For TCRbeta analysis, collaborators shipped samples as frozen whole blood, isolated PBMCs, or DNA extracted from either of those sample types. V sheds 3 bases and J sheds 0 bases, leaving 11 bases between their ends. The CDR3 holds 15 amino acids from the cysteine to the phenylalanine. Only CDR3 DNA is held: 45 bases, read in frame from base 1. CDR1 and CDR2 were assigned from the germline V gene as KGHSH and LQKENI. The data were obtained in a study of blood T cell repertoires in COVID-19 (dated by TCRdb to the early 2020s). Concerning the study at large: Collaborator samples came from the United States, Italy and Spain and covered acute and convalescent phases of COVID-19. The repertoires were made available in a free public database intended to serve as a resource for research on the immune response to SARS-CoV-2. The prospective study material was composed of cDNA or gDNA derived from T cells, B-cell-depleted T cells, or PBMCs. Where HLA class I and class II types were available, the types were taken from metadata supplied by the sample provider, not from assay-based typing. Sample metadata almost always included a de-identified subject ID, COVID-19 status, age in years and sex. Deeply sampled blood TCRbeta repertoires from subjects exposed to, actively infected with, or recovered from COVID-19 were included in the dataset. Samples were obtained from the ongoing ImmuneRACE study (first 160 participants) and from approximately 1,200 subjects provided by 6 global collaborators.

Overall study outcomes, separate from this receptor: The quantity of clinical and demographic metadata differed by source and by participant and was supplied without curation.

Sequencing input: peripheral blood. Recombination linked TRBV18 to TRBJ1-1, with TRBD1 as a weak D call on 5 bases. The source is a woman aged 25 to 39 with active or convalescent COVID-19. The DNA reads TGTGCCAGCTCACCTACAGGAGATATGAACACTGAAGCTTTCTTT. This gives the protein CASSPTGDMNTEAFF.